This TCR beta chain was recorded in a study of T cells after yellow fever vaccination. The germline V gene has CDR1 DFQATT and CDR2 SNEGSKA (reference sequence). The V segment lost 2 bases and the J segment 2 bases; nucleotides outside the gene matches: 8. This CDR3 contains 15 residues. This clonotype was seen many times. Conversion of TCR transcripts into cDNA relied on 5'RACE template switching, which added a universal primer site and UMIs. TCRdb re-derived calls from the 5' RACE reads in MiXCR, one entry per CDR3 protein. The sample lists some 320,000 distinct CDR3 sequences; about 9.5% were seen once.

The TCR comes from a man between 18 and 35 years old who received the YFV17D yellow fever vaccine. The sample was PBMCs, taken on the day of the first yellow fever vaccination. The rearrangement links TRBV20-1 to TRBJ2-7; 8 bases map to TRBD2. In nucleotides, the CDR3 is TGCAGTGCTAGAAGCGTGGTAGCGGGGCCCTACGAGCAGTACGTC. Residues: CSARSVVAGPYEQYV.